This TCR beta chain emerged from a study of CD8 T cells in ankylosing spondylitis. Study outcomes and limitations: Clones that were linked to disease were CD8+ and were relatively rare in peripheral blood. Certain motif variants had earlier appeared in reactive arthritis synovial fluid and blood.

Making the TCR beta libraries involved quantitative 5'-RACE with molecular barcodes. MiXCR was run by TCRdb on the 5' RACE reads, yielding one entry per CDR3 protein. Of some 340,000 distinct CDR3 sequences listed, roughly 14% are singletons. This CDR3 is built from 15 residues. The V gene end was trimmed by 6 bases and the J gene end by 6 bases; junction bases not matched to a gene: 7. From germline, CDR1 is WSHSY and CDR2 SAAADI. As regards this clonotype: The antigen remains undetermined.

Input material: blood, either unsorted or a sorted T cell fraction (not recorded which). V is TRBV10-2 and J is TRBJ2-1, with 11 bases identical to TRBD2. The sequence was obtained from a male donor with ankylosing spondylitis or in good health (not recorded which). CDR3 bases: TGCGCCAGCAGACCGGGACTAGCGGCCCCCAATGAGCAGTTCTTC. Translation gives CASRPGLAAPNEQFF.